The 15 T cell receptor beta chains in this list originate from one sample, sequenced in a study of long-term antiretroviral therapy in people with HIV. This was the immunoSEQ v3.0 assay at survey level. Only in-frame clones appear in the TCRdb table, and some are missing; sequencing was by immunoSEQ multiplex PCR. The table lists approximately 9,700 clones, roughly 79% of them singletons. The sample in question was unsorted PBMCs, obtained 1.8 years before starting antiretroviral therapy. The source of these receptors is a man in his forties or fifties with HIV.

This clone occurred a few times. The chain carries TRBV4-1 and TRBJ1-5; D is undetermined. The V end lost 0 bases, the J end lost 7 bases, and 7 bases lay between the germline ends. The CDR3 is 13 residues long. Germline loops: CDR1 MGHRA, CDR2 YSYEKL. The CDR3 DNA follows: TGCGCCAGCAGCCAAGAGAGGGAGCAGCCCCAGCATTTT. Protein sequence: CASSQEREQPQHF.

The V call is TRBV9, the J call TRBJ1-3; no clear D gene. This CDR3 comprises 15 residues. Trimming removed 6 bases from V and 1 base from J, with 14 bases in between. The germline V gene has CDR1 SGDLS and CDR2 YYNGEE. The CDR3 nucleotides are TGTGCCAGCACTGAAGGGCAGGCTTCTGGAAACACCATATATTTT. Translating it yields CASTEGQASGNTIYF.

J is TRBJ1-1 and V is TRBV5-1, with D possibly matching TRBD1 (6 bases). CDR3 length: 14 residues. The V end was cut by 3 bases, the J end by 2 bases, with 11 bases between. Germline CDR1 is SGHRS and CDR2 is YFSETQ. CDR3 region: CASSSDRLNTEAFF. The DNA for the CDR3 is TGCGCCAGCAGCTCTGACAGGCTTAACACTGAAGCTTTCTTT.

V gene TRBV27 combines with J gene TRBJ2-7; D not resolved. Trimming took 8 bases from V and 1 from J, leaving 12 bases between them. The germline V gene encodes CDR1 MNHEY and CDR2 SMNVEV (reference sequence). The CDR3 totals 13 residues. CDR3 sequence (DNA): TGTGCCAGCTCGAGACTTAATTCCTACGAGCAGTACTTC. It specifies CASSRLNSYEQYF.

The V gene is TRBV30, the J gene TRBJ1-1, with a weak D call TRBD1 (5 bases). This CDR3 comprises 12 residues. Germline CDR1 and CDR2: GTSNPN and SVGIG (reference sequence). Trimming cost V 0 bases and J 7 bases, with 9 bases left between them. CDR3 sequence: CAWSVGQVEAFF. CDR3 DNA sequence: TGTGCCTGGAGTGTTGGACAAGTTGAAGCTTTCTTT.

This clone turned up a few times. V and J are TRBV9 and TRBJ2-4; D is perhaps TRBD1 (6 bases). Trimming removed 1 base at V and 8 bases at J, with 10 bases between. CDR3 length: 13 residues. The V gene's germline CDR1 is SGDLS and CDR2 YYNGEE. The DNA of the CDR3 is TGTGCCAGCAGCGTAAAGGGGGACGACATTCAGTACTTC. This translates into CASSVKGDDIQYF.

This clone turned up a few times. The chain carries TRBV6-5 and TRBJ1-2; D is ambiguous. There are 13 residues in the CDR3. The germline gives CDR1 MNHEY, CDR2 SVGAGI. V shed 2 bases and J shed 6 bases, with 10 bases lying between them. The CDR3 sequence is CASSYGHLDGYTF. Written as DNA, the CDR3 is TGTGCCAGCAGTTACGGTCACCTCGATGGCTACACCTTC.

The V call is TRBV12-5, the J call TRBJ1-5; D uncertain. The CDR3 consists of 14 residues. CDR1 and CDR2 from the germline V gene are LGHNT and FRNRAP. V lost 1 base and J 8 bases, leaving 12 bases between the germline ends. The CDR3 nucleotides read TGTGCTAGTGGTTTGGGATCCCTCGGAGAGCCCCAGCATTTT. Translation gives CASGLGSLGEPQHF.

This chain connects TRBV19 to TRBJ2-1, with 8 bases fitting TRBD2. The V and J ends lost 3 bases and 4 bases, in that order; junction bases with no gene match: 11. CDR1 and CDR2 from the germline V gene are LNHDA and SQIVND (reference sequence). The CDR3 totals 17 residues. The CDR3 DNA reads as TGTGCCAGTAGTATGAGCAAGCGGGGGCTCGCTTACAATGAGCAGTTCTTC. Translation gives CASSMSKRGLAYNEQFF.

This clone was detected once. The chain has TRBV19 and TRBJ2-4; TRBD1 agrees at 7 bases. The CDR3 is made up of 14 amino acids. CDR1 and CDR2 from the germline V gene are LNHDA and SQIVND (reference sequence). V shed 7 bases and J 4 bases; nucleotides not matched to a gene: 7. CDR3 coding DNA: TGTGCCAGTAATACCGGGACAGAAAAAAACATTCAGTACTTC. Translating gives CASNTGTEKNIQYF. The full variable domain, its missing parts supplied by reference TRBV19 and TRBJ2-4, is DGGITQSPKYLFRKEGQNVTLSCEQNLNHDAMYWYRQDPGQGLRLIYYSQIVNDFQKGDIAEGYSVSREKKESFPLTVTSAQKNPTAFYLCASNTGTEKNIQYFGAGTRLSVL.

V is TRBV27 and J is TRBJ2-5; 7 positions agree with TRBD1. CDR1 and CDR2 from the germline V gene are MNHEY and SMNVEV (reference sequence). Trimming cost V 0 bases and J 5 bases; bases outside gene matches: 3. This CDR3 has 14 residues. The CDR3 nucleotides are TGTGCCAGCAGTTTATCCGTACAGGGGGAGACCCAGTACTTC. It encodes CASSLSVQGETQYF.

This clone was detected once. This sequence joins TRBV6-1 and TRBJ1-5, with 10 positions matching TRBD1. The CDR3 spans 15 residues. Unmatched junction bases numbered 4, after V lost 2 bases and J lost 6 bases. Germline V gene sequence: CDR1 MNHNS, CDR2 SASEGT. The CDR3 nucleotides read TGTGCCAGCAGTGAAATGGGACAGGGGAGTCAGCCCCAGCATTTT. It yields the protein CASSEMGQGSQPQHF.

Only a few counts were recorded for this clone. This chain connects TRBV5-1 to TRBJ1-5, with no clear D. Germline CDR1 SGHRS, CDR2 YFSETQ. The length of the CDR3 is 13 residues. Trimming cost V 0 bases and J 0 bases, with 1 base left between them. CDR3 in DNA: TGCGCCAGCAGCTTGGGTAGCAATCAGCCCCAGCATTTT. Residues: CASSLGSNQPQHF.

This clone was detected only once. The genes are TRBV30 and TRBJ1-1; D not resolved. With 4 bases removed from V and 10 bases from J, the gap between germline ends came to 4 bases. This CDR3 contains 8 residues. The germline V gene has CDR1 GTSNPN and CDR2 SVGIG (reference sequence). In DNA, the CDR3 is TGTGCCTGGATAGTAGCTTTCTTT. The encoded protein is CAWIVAFF. The variable domain in full, with the rest retrieved from reference TRBV30 and TRBJ1-1, is SQTIHQWPATLVQPVGSPLSLECTVEGTSNPNLYWYRQAAGRGLQLLFYSVGIGQISSEVPQNLSASRPQDRQFILSSKKLLLSDSGFYLCAWIVAFFGQGTRLTVV.

This chain connects TRBV5-8 to TRBJ1-1; D not certain. The CDR3 contains 14 residues. The V end lost 1 base, the J end lost 4 bases, and 11 bases lay between the germline ends. The germline V gene has CDR1 SGHTS and CDR2 YDEGEE. The CDR3 DNA reads as TGTGCCAGCAGCTTGTGGACCTTGAGCACTGAAGCTTTCTTT. This gives the protein CASSLWTLSTEAFF.